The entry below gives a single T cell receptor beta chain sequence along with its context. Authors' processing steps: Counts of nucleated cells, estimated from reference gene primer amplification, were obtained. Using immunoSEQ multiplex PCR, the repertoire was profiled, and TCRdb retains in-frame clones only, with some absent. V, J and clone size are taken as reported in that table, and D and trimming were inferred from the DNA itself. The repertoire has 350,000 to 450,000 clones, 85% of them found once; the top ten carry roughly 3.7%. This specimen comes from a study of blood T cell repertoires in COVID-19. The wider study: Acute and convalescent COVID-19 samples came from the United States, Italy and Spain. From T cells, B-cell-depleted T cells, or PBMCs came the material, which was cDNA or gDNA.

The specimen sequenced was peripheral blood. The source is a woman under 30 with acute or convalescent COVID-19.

This CDR3 reads CATSDPENIQYF. Here the CDR3 DNA reads TGTGCCACCAGTGACCCGGAAAACATTCAGTACTTC. The V gene is TRBV24-1, the J gene TRBJ2-4; the D is unclear. The V end lost 4 bases, the J end lost 5 bases, and 5 bases lay between the germline ends. The CDR3 extends over 12 amino acids. Germline V gene data show CDR1 as KGHDR and CDR2 as SFDVKD.